A single sample gave rise to the 22 T cell receptor beta chains below, sequenced in a study of control samples from healthy donors and cancer patients. Produced via immunoSEQ multiplex PCR; TCRdb's table is partial and in-frame only. The sample yields some 66,000 clones, 65% to 90% seen once. The sequenced material came from blood. Receptor source: a man in his forties in good health.

The chain employs TRBV24-1 and TRBJ2-3; 7 bases fit TRBD2. The CDR3 contains 17 residues. J gave up 3 bases and V 3 bases, and 11 bases lay outside the gene matches. The germline V gene has CDR1 KGHDR and CDR2 SFDVKD. The CDR3 bases are TGTGCCACCAGTGATCGATCTTGGCGGGAGTCGACAGATACGCAGTATTTT. This translates into CATSDRSWRESTDTQYF.

J is TRBJ1-5 and V is TRBV29-1; TRBD1 might be the D (6 bases). This CDR3 contains 13 residues. Trimming stripped 4 bases from V and 3 bases from J, with 10 bases between. CDR1 and CDR2 from the germline V gene are SQVTM and ANQGSEA. The CDR3 DNA sequence: TGCAGCGTTGGAAGGGGGTTCAATCAGCCCCAGCATTTT. It codes for CSVGRGFNQPQHF.

V usage is TRBV30 and J usage is TRBJ2-3, with D uncertain. CDR1 is GTSNPN, CDR2 SVGIG, per germline (reference sequence). V lost 1 base and J lost 2, with 10 bases in between. This CDR3 comprises 14 residues. The CDR3 is CAWSDGSNTDTQYF. The CDR3 DNA sequence: TGTGCCTGGAGTGATGGATCGAACACAGATACGCAGTATTTT.

This chain uses TRBV29-1 with TRBJ2-2, with D hard to call. Germline V CDR1 and CDR2: SQVTM, ANQGSEA. The CDR3 has 14 amino acids. Between the trimmed V and J ends, which lost 1 base and 1 base, there was a span of 7 bases. The CDR3 DNA reads TGCAGCGTTGAAGTTAAGGAGAACACCGGGGAGCTGTTTTTT. This encodes CSVEVKENTGELFF.

V usage is TRBV5-1 and J usage is TRBJ1-4; no clear D. The V and J ends lost 0 bases and 6 bases respectively, with 9 bases between them. The germline V gene encodes CDR1 SGHRS and CDR2 YFSETQ. This CDR3 has 14 amino acids. DNA for the CDR3: TGCGCCAGCAGCTTGGAGGTTCCCGATGAAAAACTGTTTTTT. This gives the protein CASSLEVPDEKLFF.

In this sample, this clone turned up once. J is TRBJ1-1 and V is TRBV5-4; 7 bases fit TRBD1. Trimming removed 0 bases from V and 8 bases from J; junction bases left unmatched: 4. CDR3 length: 13 amino acids. The germline CDR1 and CDR2 sequences are SGHNT and YYREEE (reference sequence). CDR3 in DNA: TGTGCCAGCAGCTTGGACAGGGGCAGGGAAGCTTTCTTT. Protein sequence: CASSLDRGREAFF.

The J gene is TRBJ2-2, the V gene TRBV7-2, with D perhaps matching TRBD1 (5 bases). The germline V gene encodes CDR1 SGHTA and CDR2 FQGNSA. This CDR3 is built from 15 residues. V was cut by 5 bases and J by 0 bases, with 10 bases left in between. For the CDR3, the DNA is TGTGCCAGCAGCCTCCGACAGCCGAACACCGGGGAGCTGTTTTTT. Encoded protein: CASSLRQPNTGELFF. Complete variable domain (other parts from reference TRBV7-2 and TRBJ2-2): GAGVSQSPSNKVTEKGKDVELRCDPISGHTALYWYRQSLGQGLEFLIYFQGNSAPDKSGLPSDRFSAERTGGSVSTLTIQRTQQEDSAVYLCASSLRQPNTGELFFGEGSRLTVL.

The J gene is TRBJ2-2, the V gene TRBV24-1; 7 nucleotides line up with TRBD1. The V and J ends lost 7 bases and 6 bases, in that order; junction bases with no gene match: 4. The length of the CDR3 is 13 residues. CDR1 is KGHDR, CDR2 SFDVKD, per germline. In nucleotides, the CDR3 is TGTGCCACCAGAACAGGGGATCCCGGGGAGCTGTTTTTT. Translated: CATRTGDPGELFF.

The chain is built from TRBV6-5 and TRBJ1-2; weak D call: TRBD1 (6 bases). The CDR3 contains 13 residues. CDR1 and CDR2 from the germline V gene are MNHEY and SVGAGI. The ends were cut back, 4 bases at V and 5 bases at J, with 11 bases in the middle. The CDR3 nucleotides are TGTGCCAGCAGTTCGTCAGGGGAGTATGGCTACACCTTC. Its protein is CASSSSGEYGYTF.

As DNA, the CDR3 is TGTGCCAGCTCACCCGAATCGACTAACTATGGCTACACCTTC. Encoded protein: CASSPESTNYGYTF. This chain uses TRBV18 with TRBJ1-2; D not certain. This CDR3 spans 14 amino acids. CDR1 is KGHSH and CDR2 is LQKENI in the germline V gene. Trimming removed 3 bases from V and 0 bases from J, with 8 bases in between.

The chain joins TRBV3-1 (or the pseudogene TRBV3-2) to TRBJ1-3; D gene unclear. Germline assignment: CDR1 LGHDT and CDR2 YNNKEL (reference sequence). The CDR3 contains 15 residues. The germline V and J ends were trimmed by 2 bases and 0 bases, with 8 bases remaining between them. The CDR3 loop reads CASSQQQTSGNTIYF. CDR3 DNA sequence: TGTGCCAGCAGCCAACAGCAAACCTCTGGAAACACCATATATTTT.

The chain joins TRBV4-3 to TRBJ2-2, with a possible D match to TRBD1 (6 bases). The CDR3 has 15 residues. The germline CDR1 and CDR2 sequences are LGHNA and YSLEER. V dropped 4 bases and J dropped 6 bases, with 15 bases sitting between them. In DNA form, the CDR3 reads TGCGCCAGCAGCCGCTTAACAGGGATTGCCGGGGAGCTGTTTTTT. As protein: CASSRLTGIAGELFF.

CDR3 sequence: CAISDTAWGYTF. In DNA, the CDR3 is TGTGCCATCAGTGATACTGCCTGGGGCTACACCTTC. The rearrangement joins TRBV10-3 to TRBJ1-2; D gene uncertain. CDR1 ENHRY and CDR2 SYGVKD come from the germline V gene. Trimming left V 3 bases short and J 8 bases short, with 10 bases between. The CDR3 extends over 12 amino acids.

The CDR3 bases are TGTGCCAGCAGTCCAGGGACCTTTTTACCCCTCCACTTT. It yields the protein CASSPGTFLPLHF. V gene TRBV6-5 combines with J gene TRBJ1-6; weak D call: TRBD1 (5 bases). Germline V lookup: CDR1 MNHEY, CDR2 SVGAGI. This CDR3 comprises 13 residues. Trimming took 5 bases from V and 12 from J, leaving 14 bases between them.

V usage is TRBV30 and J usage is TRBJ1-6; D unclear. V was trimmed by 0 bases and J by 7 bases, leaving 13 bases between them. The CDR3 sequence is 15 residues long. Germline V gives CDR1 GTSNPN, CDR2 SVGIG (reference sequence). CDR3 protein: CAWSVGRTGNSPLHF. CDR3 nucleotides: TGTGCCTGGAGTGTAGGACGGACGGGAAATTCACCCCTCCACTTT.

The chain uses TRBV11-3 and TRBJ2-1, with a weak D call TRBD2 (5 bases). The CDR3 has 13 amino acids. The ends were cut back, 4 bases at V and 7 bases at J, with 11 bases in the middle. Germline-derived CDR1 and CDR2 are SGHNT and YENEEA. The CDR3 protein is CASSSAGENEQFF. Written as DNA, the CDR3 is TGTGCCAGCAGCTCCGCCGGGGAGAATGAGCAGTTCTTC.

The chain has TRBV11-3 and TRBJ1-4; 8 positions match TRBD1. There are 15 residues in the CDR3. V dropped 5 bases and J dropped 6; count of bases not matched to a gene: 8. CDR1 is SGHNT and CDR2 is YENEEA in the germline V gene. CDR3 DNA sequence: TGTGCCAGCAGCCTCGGACAGGGAGTCGATGAAAAACTGTTTTTT. Its translation: CASSLGQGVDEKLFF.

This chain connects TRBV18 to TRBJ1-2; D remains unclear. CDR3 length: 15 amino acids. The germline gives CDR1 KGHSH, CDR2 LQKENI. Deletions cut 3 bases from V and 5 bases from J, with 16 bases between. Here the CDR3 DNA reads TGTGCCAGCTCACCGCAAACTGAGGGCTATTATGGCTACACCTTC. This translates into CASSPQTEGYYGYTF.

CDR3 in DNA: TGTGCCACCAGCCGACAGGGGTTTCAGCCCCAGCATTTT. Protein: CATSRQGFQPQHF. V gene TRBV24-1 combines with J gene TRBJ1-5, with 8 bases matching TRBD1. With V trimmed by 7 bases and J by 6 bases, 4 bases remained unmatched. Germline assignment: CDR1 KGHDR and CDR2 SFDVKD. The length of the CDR3 is 13 residues.

The V gene is TRBV5-1, the J gene TRBJ2-2; 13 bases are a match to TRBD2. This CDR3 has 16 residues. The V gene end was trimmed by 3 bases and the J gene end by 7 bases; junction bases not matched to a gene: 6. Germline V gene data show CDR1 as SGHRS and CDR2 as YFSETQ. The CDR3 is CASSSLAGGPVGELFF. Here the CDR3 DNA reads TGCGCCAGCAGCTCACTAGCGGGAGGGCCTGTCGGGGAGCTGTTTTTT. The full variable domain, rest sourced from reference TRBV5-1 and TRBJ2-2, is KAGVTQTPRYLIKTRGQQVTLSCSPISGHRSVSWYQQTPGQGLQFLFEYFSETQRNKGNFPGRFSGRQFSNSRSEMNVSTLELGDSALYLCASSSLAGGPVGELFFGEGSRLTVL.

The V gene is TRBV6-5, the J gene TRBJ2-2; D is uncertain. Looked up from germline, CDR1 is MNHEY and CDR2 is SVGAGI. V shed 7 bases and J shed 2 bases, with 11 bases lying between them. This CDR3 is built from 14 residues. The CDR3 sequence: CASKFGSNTGELFF. The CDR3 bases are TGTGCCAGCAAATTTGGGTCTAACACCGGGGAGCTGTTTTTT.

The chain employs TRBV28 and TRBJ1-2, with D possibly matching TRBD1 (6 bases). Deletions cut 3 bases from V and 4 bases from J, with 15 bases between. CDR3 length equals 15 residues. The germline V gene encodes CDR1 MDHEN and CDR2 SYDVKM. The CDR3 loop reads CASSFPGEGVYGYTF. As DNA, the CDR3 is TGTGCCAGCAGTTTCCCAGGGGAAGGGGTCTATGGCTACACCTTC.